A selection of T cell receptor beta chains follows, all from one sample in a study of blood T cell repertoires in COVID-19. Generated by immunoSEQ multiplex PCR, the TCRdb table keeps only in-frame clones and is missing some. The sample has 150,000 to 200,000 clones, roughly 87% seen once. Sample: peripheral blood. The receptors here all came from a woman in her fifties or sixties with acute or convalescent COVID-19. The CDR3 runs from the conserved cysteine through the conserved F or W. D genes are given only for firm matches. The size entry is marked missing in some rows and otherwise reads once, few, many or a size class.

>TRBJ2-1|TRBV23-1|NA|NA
CASSQGHNEQFF
TGCGCCAGCAGTCAAGGCCATAATGAGCAGTTCTTC
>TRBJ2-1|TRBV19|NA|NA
CASSISGGVNEQFF
TGTGCCAGTAGTATCTCCGGGGGTGTCAATGAGCAGTTCTTC
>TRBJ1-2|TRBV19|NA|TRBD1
CASSIENGQVDYTF
TGTGCCAGTAGTATAGAGAACGGACAGGTGGACTACACCTTC
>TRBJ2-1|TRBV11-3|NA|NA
CASSILQGSDEQFF
TGTGCCAGCAGCATTCTTCAGGGGAGCGATGAGCAGTTCTTC
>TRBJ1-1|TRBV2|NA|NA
CASSRYVEGAFF
TGTGCCAGCAGTAGATACGTGGAGGGGGCTTTCTTT
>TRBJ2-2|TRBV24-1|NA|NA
CATSDLRQGNTGELFF
TGTGCCACCAGTGATTTGCGGCAGGGCAACACCGGGGAGCTGTTTTTT
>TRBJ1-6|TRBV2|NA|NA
CASTLGGPLHF
TGTGCCAGCACCCTAGGGGGTCCCCTCCACTTT
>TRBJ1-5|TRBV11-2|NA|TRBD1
CASSLTGARQPQHF
TGTGCCAGCAGCTTAACAGGGGCCCGACAGCCCCAGCATTTT
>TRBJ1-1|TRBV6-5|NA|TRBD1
CASRFSGTGERAFF
TGTGCCAGCAGATTTTCCGGGACAGGGGAGAGGGCTTTCTTT
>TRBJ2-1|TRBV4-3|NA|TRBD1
CASSQGQGGQGAAEQFF
TGCGCCAGCAGCCAAGGACAAGGGGGCCAGGGGGCAGCTGAGCAGTTCTTC
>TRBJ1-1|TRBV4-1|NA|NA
CASSRMGGQGEAFF
TGCGCCAGCAGCCGAATGGGGGGGCAGGGTGAAGCTTTCTTT
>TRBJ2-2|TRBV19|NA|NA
CASSIEGGNTGELFF
TGTGCCAGTAGTATAGAAGGGGGAAACACCGGGGAGCTGTTTTTT
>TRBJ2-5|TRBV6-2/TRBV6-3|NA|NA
CASSSRTPGETQYF
TGTGCCAGCAGTTCCCGGACGCCGGGGGAGACCCAGTACTTC
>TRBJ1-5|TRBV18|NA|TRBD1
CASSPTGGDQPQHF
TGTGCCAGCTCACCTACAGGGGGGGATCAGCCCCAGCATTTT
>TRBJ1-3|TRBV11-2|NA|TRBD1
CASSLGVPGQHSGNTIYF
TGTGCCAGCAGCTTAGGAGTACCGGGACAGCATTCTGGAAACACCATATATTTT
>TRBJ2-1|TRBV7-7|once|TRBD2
CASSLGGTSVNEQFF
TGTGCCAGCAGCTTAGGAGGGACTAGCGTAAATGAGCAGTTCTTC
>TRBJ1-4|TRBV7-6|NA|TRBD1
CASSLGTGGSEKLFF
TGTGCCAGCAGTCTTGGGACAGGGGGCAGTGAAAAACTGTTTTTT